Reported below is one T cell receptor (beta chain). These data come from a study of beta chain features in type 1 diabetes. About the study: Healthy donors, compared against patients, showed similar age, gender and cell yields.

Per germline, CDR1 SGDLS and CDR2 YYNGEE. With 4 bases clipped from V and 4 bases from J, the junction kept 14 bases outside the gene matches. The CDR3 sequence is 19 residues long. Every bit of the isolated RNA underwent reverse transcription, so sequencing read expressed TCRB transcripts. Produced via immunoSEQ multiplex PCR; TCRdb's table is partial and in-frame only. The table shows approximately 330,000 clones, with approximately 10% occurring only once. The J gene is TRBJ2-2, the V gene TRBV9; TRBD2 aligns across 12 bases. This receptor was identified in a woman younger than 45 in good health. The sequenced material came from naive CD4+ T cells from blood. CDR3 nucleotides: TGTGCCAGCAGCCCCCTTGGAGCTAGCGGGAGGGCAAGCACCGGGGAGCTGTTTTTT. Translated, it gives CASSPLGASGRASTGELFF.